Following are 24 T cell receptor beta chains from one sample sequenced in a study of T cells in Graves' hyperthyroidism and ophthalmopathy. It was RNA transcripts that yielded the amplified TCR beta CDR3 regions. The study used the HTBI primer set for a first-round RT-PCR of the TCR CDR3. TCRdb fed the multiplex PCR reads into MiXCR, producing one record per CDR3 protein. The sample holds 650,000 to 850,000 distinct CDR3 sequences, under 20% seen once. Source material: blood. These TCRs come from a woman aged 50 to 65 with Graves' hyperthyroidism that later progressed to Graves' ophthalmopathy.

This clonotype was counted ten times or more. The chain employs TRBV30 and TRBJ1-5; weak D call: TRBD1 (6 bases). CDR1 is GTSNPN, CDR2 SVGIG, per germline (reference sequence). The CDR3 extends over 14 amino acids. Trimming left V 0 bases short and J 4 bases short, with 10 bases between. The CDR3 DNA reads as TGTGCCTGGAGTGTGGGGACAAAGAATCAGCCCCAGCATTTT. Protein sequence: CAWSVGTKNQPQHF.

The sample holds a few counts of this clonotype. The chain joins TRBV4-1 to TRBJ1-3, with TRBD1 as a possible D gene (5 bases). The CDR3 length is 16 residues. The V end lost 0 bases, the J end lost 3 bases, and 12 bases lay between the germline ends. Germline CDR1 and CDR2: MGHRA and YSYEKL. The CDR3 here is CASSQEVHRIGNTIYF. The CDR3 DNA sequence: TGCGCCAGCAGCCAAGAAGTCCACAGGATTGGAAACACCATATATTTT.

The chain joins TRBV6-5 to TRBJ1-1; a possible D gene is TRBD1 (5 bases). The V gene's germline CDR1 is MNHEY and CDR2 SVGAGI. The CDR3 totals 14 residues. Trimming shortened V by 0 bases and J by 5 bases, and 10 bases separated the two germline ends. The DNA for the CDR3 is TGTGCCAGCAGTTACTCCAACGAGGGGACTGAAGCTTTCTTT. Amino acids: CASSYSNEGTEAFF.

The table lists this clonotype with a few counts. The chain carries TRBV10-3 and TRBJ1-1, with D perhaps TRBD1 (5 bases). CDR1 is ENHRY, CDR2 SYGVKD, per germline. CDR3 length: 14 amino acids. The V end lost 8 bases, the J end lost 3 bases, and 16 bases lay between the germline ends. The CDR3 region has the DNA TGTGCCATCTCCTGGGACCCCGAAGACACTGAAGCTTTCTTT. Amino acid sequence: CAISWDPEDTEAFF.

The chain couples TRBV7-9 to TRBJ1-2, with 7 bases fitting TRBD1. The junction had 6 bases not matched to a gene; V was cut back by 5 bases and J by 0 bases. The CDR3 consists of 15 residues. The V gene's germline CDR1 is SEHNR and CDR2 FQNEAQ (reference sequence). As DNA, the CDR3 is TGTGCCAGCAGCCTCCCGGGACAGACTAACTATGGCTACACCTTC. Protein sequence: CASSLPGQTNYGYTF.

The V call is TRBV10-3, the J call TRBJ1-1; weak D call: TRBD1 (5 bases). This CDR3 contains 13 residues. V was trimmed by 6 bases and J by 4 bases, leaving 12 bases between them. CDR1 and CDR2 (germline): ENHRY, SYGVKD. CDR3 nucleotides: TGTGCCATCAGCAGGGCGGGCGGCACTGAAGCTTTCTTT. This codes for CAISRAGGTEAFF.

This clonotype has ten or more counts. The V gene is TRBV7-9, the J gene TRBJ2-2, with 11 bases matching TRBD1. The CDR3 consists of 15 residues. J gave up 7 bases and V 4 bases, and 5 bases lay outside the gene matches. Germline-derived CDR1 and CDR2 are SEHNR and FQNEAQ (reference sequence). CDR3 coding DNA: TGTGCCAGCAGCTCCGGACAGGGGGCGATCGGGGAGCTGTTTTTT. It encodes CASSSGQGAIGELFF.

This clonotype was observed many times. This chain uses TRBV5-1 with TRBJ1-1, with D maybe TRBD1 (6 bases). The CDR3 sequence is 14 residues long. The germline gives CDR1 SGHRS, CDR2 YFSETQ. Trimming took 2 bases from V and 4 from J, leaving 12 bases between them. The CDR3 sequence is CASSFYREGTEAFF. The CDR3 DNA reads TGCGCCAGCAGCTTCTACAGGGAGGGCACTGAAGCTTTCTTT. The full variable domain, rest sourced from reference TRBV5-1 and TRBJ1-1, is KAGVTQTPRYLIKTRGQQVTLSCSPISGHRSVSWYQQTPGQGLQFLFEYFSETQRNKGNFPGRFSGRQFSNSRSEMNVSTLELGDSALYLCASSFYREGTEAFFGQGTRLTVV.

Regarding this clonotype: This may arise from a read error, as a much more abundant clone is one base away. The rearrangement joins TRBV10-3 to TRBJ2-6; 8 bases map to TRBD1. Germline V CDR1 and CDR2: ENHRY, SYGVKD. The V segment lost 2 bases and the J segment 4 bases; nucleotides outside the gene matches: 7. The CDR3 is 17 amino acids. The DNA for the CDR3 is TGTGCCATCAGTGAGCCGGGACAGGATTCCGGGGCCAACGTCCTGACTTTC. Translating gives CAISEPGQDSGANVLTF.

This clonotype appeared many times. The chain uses TRBV2 and TRBJ2-5, with 8 bases matching TRBD2. CDR3 length: 14 residues. The junction had 12 bases not matched to a gene; V was cut back by 10 bases and J by 5 bases. Looked up from germline, CDR1 is SNHLY and CDR2 is FYNNEI. CDR3 protein: CATFWAGGEETQYF. The CDR3, as DNA: TGTGCCACCTTCTGGGCGGGGGGCGAGGAGACCCAGTACTTC.

The V and J genes are TRBV5-5 and TRBJ1-1, with 10 bases lining up with TRBD1. Germline CDR1 and CDR2: SGHKS and YYEKEE (reference sequence). V shed 4 bases and J 5 bases; nucleotides not matched to a gene: 8. The CDR3 sequence is 15 residues long. CDR3 region: CASSMAWTGGTEAFF. DNA of the CDR3: TGTGCCAGCAGCATGGCATGGACAGGGGGAACTGAAGCTTTCTTT.

The V and J genes are TRBV19 and TRBJ2-7, with 8 bases matching TRBD1. V shed 5 bases, J shed 1 base, and the junction held 10 bases outside the gene matches. Germline assignment: CDR1 LNHDA and CDR2 SQIVND (reference sequence). This CDR3 spans 16 amino acids. The CDR3 region is CASSSGPGQGSYEQYF. The CDR3 DNA follows: TGTGCCAGTAGTTCCGGACCCGGACAGGGTTCCTACGAGCAGTACTTC.

The chain links TRBV2 to TRBJ2-1; D unclear. CDR3 size: 14 residues. V was cut by 8 bases and J by 4 bases, with 15 bases left in between. The germline V gene encodes CDR1 SNHLY and CDR2 FYNNEI. For the CDR3, the DNA is TGTGCCAGCCCCTGGCCCCTAGGTTACAATGAGCAGTTCTTC. Translation: CASPWPLGYNEQFF.

At least ten counts were recorded for this clonotype. V is TRBV5-1 and J is TRBJ2-3; D is undetermined. The CDR3 is 16 amino acids. V was shortened by 0 bases and J by 3 bases, with 14 bases between the two germline ends. The germline gives CDR1 SGHRS, CDR2 YFSETQ. The CDR3: CASSLVSQVMTDTQYF. The DNA of the CDR3 is TGCGCCAGCAGCTTGGTTTCGCAGGTCATGACAGATACGCAGTATTTT.

The CDR3 spells CASSRSTQGLNEQYF. In DNA, the CDR3 is TGTGCCAGCAGCCGTAGCACGCAGGGACTAAACGAGCAGTACTTC. The gene calls are TRBV25-1 and TRBJ2-7, with 7 nucleotides matching TRBD2. V lost 6 bases, J lost 5 bases, and 13 bases stayed unmatched. CDR1 is MGHDK, CDR2 SYGVNS, per germline. The CDR3 contains 15 residues.

This clonotype came up many times. The chain carries TRBV11-3 and TRBJ2-3; the match to TRBD1 covers 9 bases. Per germline, CDR1 SGHNT and CDR2 YENEEA. This CDR3 is built from 17 residues. J gave up 2 bases and V 3 bases, and 9 bases lay outside the gene matches. DNA of the CDR3: TGTGCCAGCAGCTTGCTCGGGACAGGGCGAGACACAGATACGCAGTATTTT. Amino acid sequence: CASSLLGTGRDTDTQYF.

This chain connects TRBV4-1 to TRBJ2-2; 9 nucleotides match TRBD1. The CDR3 runs to 16 residues. V lost 3 bases and J lost 2; bases outside the gene matches: 4. Germline loops: CDR1 MGHRA, CDR2 YSYEKL. The chain's CDR3 is CASSQPGQGNTGELFF. CDR3 DNA: TGCGCCAGCAGCCAGCCGGGACAGGGAAACACCGGGGAGCTGTTTTTT.

This clonotype was seen repeatedly, ten times or more. V gene TRBV7-2 combines with J gene TRBJ1-1; maybe TRBD1 (6 bases). V dropped 0 bases and J dropped 2 bases, with 10 bases sitting between them. Germline CDR1 SGHTA, CDR2 FQGNSA. The CDR3 contains 15 residues. The CDR3 reads CASSLARGTNTEAFF. The CDR3 region has the DNA TGTGCCAGCAGCTTAGCCCGGGGGACAAACACTGAAGCTTTCTTT. Looking up the rest from reference TRBV7-2 and TRBJ1-1 gives the full variable domain: GAGVSQSPSNKVTEKGKDVELRCDPISGHTALYWYRQSLGQGLEFLIYFQGNSAPDKSGLPSDRFSAERTGGSVSTLTIQRTQQEDSAVYLCASSLARGTNTEAFFGQGTRLTVV.

This clonotype showed up just a few times. The V gene is TRBV6-1, the J gene TRBJ1-2; TRBD1 matches at 7 bases. In germline, CDR1 is MNHNS, CDR2 SASEGT. Losses at the gene ends were 8 bases for V and 5 bases for J; bases not matched to a gene: 11. The CDR3 totals 14 residues. This CDR3 is CASGHRGPLYGYTF. For the CDR3, the DNA is TGTGCCAGCGGCCACAGGGGACCCCTATATGGCTACACCTTC.

The sample holds a few counts of this clonotype. CDR3 region: CSAGPGTDSTDTQYF. In DNA, the CDR3 is TGCAGTGCTGGACCCGGGACCGACAGCACAGATACGCAGTATTTT. V usage is TRBV20-1 and J usage is TRBJ2-3; D could derive from TRBD1 or TRBD2 (5 bases each). Trimming removed 5 bases from V and 0 bases from J, with 15 bases in between. CDR3 length: 15 amino acids. The germline gives CDR1 DFQATT, CDR2 SNEGSKA (reference sequence).

This clonotype was detected once. The rearrangement uses TRBV6-1 and TRBJ2-7; 9 positions agree with TRBD1. V trimming: 5 bases; J trimming: 1 base; junction bases outside the gene matches: 6. Germline V gene lookup returns CDR1 MNHNS and CDR2 SASEGT. The CDR3 totals 15 residues. This CDR3 reads CASSRGTGSSYEQYF. CDR3 bases: TGTGCCAGCAGTAGAGGGACAGGGTCGTCCTACGAGCAGTACTTC.

The table lists this clonotype with many counts. The rearrangement uses TRBV5-1 and TRBJ2-7; weak D call: TRBD1 (6 bases). The CDR3 contains 16 residues. Germline V CDR1 and CDR2: SGHRS, YFSETQ. Deletions cut 4 bases from V and 0 bases from J, with 17 bases between. CDR3 sequence reads: CASSRETGASSYEQYF. The CDR3 DNA reads TGCGCCAGCAGCAGGGAGACAGGCGCGAGCTCCTACGAGCAGTACTTC.

This clonotype occurred many times. The chain carries TRBV20-1 and TRBJ1-1, with 7 bases that match TRBD1. Looked up from germline, CDR1 is DFQATT and CDR2 is SNEGSKA (reference sequence). There are 13 residues in the CDR3. V lost 5 bases, J lost 7 bases, and 10 bases stayed unmatched. The CDR3 DNA follows: TGCAGTGCTTCGACTAACAGGGGAGGTGAAGCTTTCTTT. Translation gives CSASTNRGGEAFF.

This clonotype occurred many times. V is TRBV5-1 and J is TRBJ1-2; D is undetermined. Germline V gene data show CDR1 as SGHRS and CDR2 as YFSETQ. The CDR3 spans 14 residues. V was pared by 0 bases and J by 2 bases, with 8 bases between. The DNA for the CDR3 is TGCGCCAGCAGCTTGGAAAAAGGGAACTATGGCTACACCTTC. The encoded protein is CASSLEKGNYGYTF.